This T cell receptor (beta chain) was profiled in a study of T cells of healthy individuals. TCRdb redid the calling of the 5' RACE reads with MiXCR, one entry per CDR3 protein. This table has more than 60,000 distinct CDR3 sequences, around 15% appearing once. Germline lookup yields CDR1 MNHEY and CDR2 SVGAGI. V shed 2 bases and J shed 4 bases, with 11 bases lying between them. CDR3 length equals 14 residues. This clonotype was sampled from a human donor in good health. The chain carries TRBV6-5 and TRBJ2-5, with unresolved D. CDR3 residues: CASSYVGHSETQYF. DNA for the CDR3: TGTGCCAGCAGTTACGTTGGGCATTCAGAGACCCAGTACTTC.